This TCR beta chain was identified during a study of early T cells in non-severe SARS-CoV-2 infection. The sample holds many counts of this clonotype. Germline V gene sequence: CDR1 ENHRY, CDR2 SYGVKD. The CDR3 is 12 amino acids. Trimming left V 2 bases short and J 4 bases short, with 6 bases between. Researchers tagged individual cDNA molecules with unique molecular identifiers. TCRdb re-derived calls from the 5' RACE reads in MiXCR, one entry per CDR3 protein. The sample consists of fewer than 35,000 distinct CDR3 sequences, around 4.5% of them appearing once. The TCR sequence derives from an adult who was a healthcare worker with PCR-confirmed SARS-CoV-2 infection or an uninfected control (not recorded which). Sequencing was performed on whole blood. The V call is TRBV10-3, the J call TRBJ2-7, with D unclear. CDR3 coding DNA: TGTGCCATCAGTGAGCGAAGATACGAGCAGTACGTC. As protein: CAISERRYEQYV.